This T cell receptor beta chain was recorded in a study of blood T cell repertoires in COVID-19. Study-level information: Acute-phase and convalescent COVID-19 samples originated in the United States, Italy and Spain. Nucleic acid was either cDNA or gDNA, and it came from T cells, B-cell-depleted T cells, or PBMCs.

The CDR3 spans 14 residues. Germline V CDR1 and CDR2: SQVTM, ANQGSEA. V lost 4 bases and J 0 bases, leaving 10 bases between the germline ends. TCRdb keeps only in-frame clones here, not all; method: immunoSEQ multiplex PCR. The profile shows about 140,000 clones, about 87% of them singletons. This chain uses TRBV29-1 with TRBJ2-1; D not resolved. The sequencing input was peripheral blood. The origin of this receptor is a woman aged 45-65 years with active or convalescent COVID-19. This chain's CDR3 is CSVGYRSSYNEQFF. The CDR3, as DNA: TGCAGCGTTGGGTACCGGAGCTCCTACAATGAGCAGTTCTTC.